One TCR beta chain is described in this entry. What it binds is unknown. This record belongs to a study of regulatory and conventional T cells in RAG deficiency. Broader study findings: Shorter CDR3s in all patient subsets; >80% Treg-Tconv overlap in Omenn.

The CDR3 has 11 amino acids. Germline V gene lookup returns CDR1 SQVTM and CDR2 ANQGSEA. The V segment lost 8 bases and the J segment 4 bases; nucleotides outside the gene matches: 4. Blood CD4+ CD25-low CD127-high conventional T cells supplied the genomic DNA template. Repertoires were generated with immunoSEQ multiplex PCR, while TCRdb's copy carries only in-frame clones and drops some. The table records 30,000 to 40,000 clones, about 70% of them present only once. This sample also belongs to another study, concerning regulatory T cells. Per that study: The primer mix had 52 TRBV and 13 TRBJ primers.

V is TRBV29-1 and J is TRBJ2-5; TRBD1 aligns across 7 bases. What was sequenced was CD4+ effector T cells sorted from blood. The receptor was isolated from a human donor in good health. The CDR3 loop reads CSLGQRETQYF. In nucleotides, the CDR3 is TGCAGCTTGGGACAGAGAGAGACCCAGTACTTC.